This TCR beta chain is from a study of blood T cells in healthy people across ages. Points from the study as a whole: In long-lived donors, naive CD4+ cell counts and diversity exceeded those of aged donors.

This clonotype was seen many times. Its antigen remains unknown. V gave up 3 bases and J gave up 6 bases; unmatched junction bases: 5. The CDR3 totals 13 residues. Germline CDR1 GTSNPN, CDR2 SVGIG (reference sequence). The donors, aged 6 to 90, were healthy Caucasians from Russia. Through a sample-barcoded 5' primer and a J-beta primer mix, a second PCR was run for about 6 to 11 cycles. Every cDNA molecule bore a tag from a template-switch adaptor containing 12 random nucleotides. A single record per CDR3 protein comes from TCRdb applying MiXCR to the 5' RACE reads. Counted here are around 670,000 distinct CDR3 sequences, about 30% occurring once; the ten biggest clones make up about a sixth.

The chain couples TRBV30 to TRBJ2-1; 7 bases are a match to TRBD1. The material sequenced was blood. The origin of this receptor is a woman of 80 years or more in good health. CDR3 in amino acids: CAWRGTAFNEQFF. The DNA for the CDR3 is TGTGCCTGGAGGGGGACAGCTTTCAATGAGCAGTTCTTC.